Each of the 17 T cell receptor beta chains below was sequenced from the same sample in a study of T cell changes during pregnancy in multiple sclerosis. Produced via immunoSEQ multiplex PCR; TCRdb's table is partial and in-frame only. Of about 36,000 clones listed, roughly 91% were seen once; the top ten hold 6% to 7.5%. The sample in question was CD8+ T cells from peripheral blood mononuclear cells, obtained in the third trimester of pregnancy. The receptors were sampled from a female donor with multiple sclerosis, enrolled in a pregnancy study.

V is TRBV4-3 and J is TRBJ1-1, with D unresolved. Germline CDR1 and CDR2: LGHNA and YSLEER. The CDR3 extends over 13 amino acids. Between the trimmed V and J ends, which lost 0 bases and 8 bases, there was a span of 10 bases. The chain's CDR3 is CASSQDVEEEAFF. The CDR3 region has the DNA TGCGCCAGCAGCCAAGATGTGGAGGAAGAAGCTTTCTTT.

The chain joins TRBV5-4 to TRBJ2-7; D may be TRBD1 (5 bases). Germline CDR1 is SGHNT and CDR2 is YYREEE (reference sequence). The CDR3 has 13 amino acids. V was trimmed by 2 bases and J by 1 base, leaving 7 bases between them. The CDR3 sequence: CASSFQGSYEQYF. Written as DNA, the CDR3 is TGTGCCAGCAGCTTCCAGGGTTCCTACGAGCAGTACTTC.

The sample holds one count of this clone. The chain uses TRBV7-9 and TRBJ1-4, with 7 bases identical to TRBD1. J was trimmed by 7 bases and V by 1 base; bases with no gene match: 3. There are 14 residues in the CDR3. Germline assignment: CDR1 SEHNR and CDR2 FQNEAQ (reference sequence). CDR3 protein: CASSLDRGREKLFF. The CDR3, as DNA: TGTGCCAGCAGCTTAGACAGGGGCCGTGAAAAACTGTTTTTT.

This clone is medium-sized (0.01 to 0.1%) by share. The same CDR3 can be traced to other DNA sequences in this sample. J is TRBJ1-1 and V is TRBV30; TRBD1 is a possible D gene (6 bases). V dropped 2 bases and J dropped 0 bases, with 7 bases sitting between them. Germline-derived CDR1 and CDR2 are GTSNPN and SVGIG (reference sequence). The CDR3 has 13 residues. The CDR3 region has the DNA TGTGCCTGGAGTACAGGGATGAACACTGAAGCTTTCTTT. This codes for CAWSTGMNTEAFF. Together with reference TRBV30 and TRBJ1-1, the CDR3 gives the full variable domain: SQTIHQWPATLVQPVGSPLSLECTVEGTSNPNLYWYRQAAGRGLQLLFYSVGIGQISSEVPQNLSASRPQDRQFILSSKKLLLSDSGFYLCAWSTGMNTEAFFGQGTRLTVV.

The rearrangement uses TRBV6-5 and TRBJ2-7; 9 bases match TRBD1. This CDR3 spans 14 amino acids. Germline loops: CDR1 MNHEY, CDR2 SVGAGI. With 5 bases clipped from V and 4 bases from J, the junction kept 6 bases outside the gene matches. The CDR3 DNA follows: TGTGCCAGCAGTCCACAGGGGGCGCGGTACGAGCAGTACTTC. It translates to CASSPQGARYEQYF.

The chain employs TRBV27 and TRBJ2-1; 9 bases fit TRBD2. The CDR3 covers 16 residues. CDR1 is MNHEY and CDR2 is SMNVEV in the germline V gene (reference sequence). V gave up 5 bases and J gave up 12 bases; unmatched junction bases: 17. CDR3 in amino acids: CASSERETSGPGGQFF. The CDR3 nucleotides read TGTGCCAGCAGTGAAAGGGAGACTAGCGGCCCAGGGGGGCAGTTCTTC.

The chain carries TRBV2 and TRBJ1-1; D possibly corresponds to TRBD1 (5 bases). The CDR3 length is 15 residues. V dropped 4 bases and J dropped 5 bases, with 17 bases sitting between them. Germline V gene data show CDR1 as SNHLY and CDR2 as FYNNEI. The CDR3 spells CASSGKIQGGTEAFF. In nucleotides, the CDR3 is TGTGCCAGCAGTGGCAAGATCCAGGGTGGAACTGAAGCTTTCTTT.

The chain recombines TRBV6-1 with TRBJ1-1; TRBD1 matches 8 bases. The germline gives CDR1 MNHNS, CDR2 SASEGT. CDR3 length: 15 residues. The ends lost 3 bases at V and 0 bases at J; junction bases unmatched: 3. The CDR3 DNA reads as TGTGCCAGCAGTGAGACAGGGGAGATGAACACTGAAGCTTTCTTT. Translated, it gives CASSETGEMNTEAFF.

Worth noting for this clone: The junction does not match germline at one end; this may be a read error. The V call is TRBV7-9, the J call TRBJ2-3; the match to TRBD1 covers 8 bases. CDR1 is SEHNR and CDR2 is FQNEAQ in the germline V gene (reference sequence). The length of the CDR3 is 13 residues. The CDR3 here is CASSLGGTGTQYF. In DNA form, the CDR3 reads TGTGCCAGCAGCTTAGGGGGGACAGGTACGCAGTATTTT. The whole variable domain, filled in from reference TRBV7-9 and TRBJ2-3, reads DTGVSQNPRHKITKRGQNVTFRCDPISEHNRLYWYRQTLGQGPEFLTYFQNEAQLEKSRLLSDRFSAERPKGSFSTLEIQRTEQGDSAMYLCASSLGGTGTQYFGPGTRLTVL.

There are a few counts of this clone. The V and J genes are TRBV6-1 and TRBJ1-4; 9 nucleotides match TRBD1. V lost 3 bases to trimming and J lost 7 bases; unmatched junction nucleotides: 3. The CDR3 runs to 14 residues. Germline values: CDR1 MNHNS, CDR2 SASEGT. CDR3 DNA sequence: TGTGCCAGCAGTGACGGGACAGGGAGTGAAAAACTGTTTTTT. Its protein product is CASSDGTGSEKLFF.

A note on this clone: An end of the junction differs from the germline gene, which may be a read error. The V and J genes are TRBV6-4 and TRBJ2-3, with D possibly TRBD2 on 6 matching bases. The germline V gene encodes CDR1 MRHNA and CDR2 SNTAGT. The length of the CDR3 is 15 residues. CDR3 loop: CASSYSGEVLDTQYF. CDR3 nucleotides: TGTGCCAGCAGTTACTCGGGGGAGGTATTAGATACGCAGTATTTT.

The gene calls are TRBV15 and TRBJ1-4; D not certain. Trimming shortened V by 3 bases and J by 3 bases, and 14 bases separated the two germline ends. Germline values: CDR1 LNHNV, CDR2 YYDKDF (reference sequence). This CDR3 spans 16 amino acids. This CDR3 reads CATSRGSDGANEKLFF. The CDR3 DNA sequence: TGTGCCACCAGCAGGGGTTCAGACGGAGCTAATGAAAAACTGTTTTTT.

In its sample, this clone was seen a few times. The chain combines TRBV6-5 with TRBJ1-6, with 10 bases fitting TRBD1. V shed 7 bases and J 10 bases; nucleotides not matched to a gene: 10. Germline V gene data show CDR1 as MNHEY and CDR2 as SVGAGI. This CDR3 comprises 15 residues. CDR3 in DNA: TGTGCCAGCAACGAAGGGGACAGGGGTTTCTCACCCCTCCACTTT. Translated, it gives CASNEGDRGFSPLHF.

V gene TRBV5-1 combines with J gene TRBJ2-7; 11 bases agree with TRBD1. CDR3 length: 17 amino acids. The germline V gene has CDR1 SGHRS and CDR2 YFSETQ. V shed 0 bases and J 0 bases; nucleotides not matched to a gene: 5. The CDR3 sequence: CASSLARTGGPSYEQYF. The CDR3 DNA reads as TGCGCCAGCAGCTTGGCGCGGACAGGGGGCCCCTCCTACGAGCAGTACTTC.

The chain recombines TRBV6-1 with TRBJ2-5; tentatively, D is TRBD2 (7 bases). CDR3 length: 14 amino acids. The germline gives CDR1 MNHNS, CDR2 SASEGT. Trimming left V 2 bases short and J 5 bases short, with 12 bases between. The chain's CDR3 is CASSESAGAETQYF. In DNA form, the CDR3 reads TGTGCCAGCAGTGAATCCGCGGGGGCGGAGACCCAGTACTTC.

This sequence joins TRBV9 and TRBJ2-5; D gene unclear. V lost 0 bases and J lost 5, with 14 bases in between. Per germline, CDR1 SGDLS and CDR2 YYNGEE. The CDR3 loop spans 15 amino acids. CDR3: CASSVESTAWETQYF. CDR3 DNA sequence: TGTGCCAGCAGCGTAGAAAGCACTGCCTGGGAGACCCAGTACTTC.

The chain is built from TRBV20-1 and TRBJ2-3; the D gene is possibly TRBD1 (6 bases). The germline V and J ends were trimmed by 1 base and 9 bases, with 8 bases remaining between them. This CDR3 region has 11 residues. Germline CDR1 is DFQATT and CDR2 is SNEGSKA (reference sequence). The CDR3 is CSARAQGTQYF. The CDR3 DNA reads TGCAGTGCTAGAGCCCAGGGGACGCAGTATTTT.